This TCR beta chain was identified during a study of response to subunit inactivated influenza vaccine. Regarding the study as a whole: Every seasonal influenza vaccination brings in few new T cells, the authors suggested.

In regard to this clonotype: Its antigen is as yet unknown.

Via MiXCR, TCRdb re-called the RT-PCR reads, giving one row per CDR3 protein. The table has around 190,000 distinct CDR3 sequences, approximately 15% seen once. V was clipped by 5 bases and J by 1 base, with 12 bases between them. The CDR3 covers 14 residues. Per germline, CDR1 SGHTA and CDR2 FQGNSA. Source: CD8+ T cells sorted from PBMCs, taken more than 4 days after vaccination. V usage is TRBV7-2 and J usage is TRBJ2-7, with D perhaps TRBD2 (5 bases). The receptor comes from a man aged 50 to 59 who received an inactivated influenza vaccine. CDR3: CASSPRLRSYEQYF. The CDR3 nucleotides read TGTGCCAGCAGCCCCAGACTACGGTCCTACGAGCAGTACTTC. Looking up the rest from reference TRBV7-2 and TRBJ2-7 gives the full variable domain: GAGVSQSPSNKVTEKGKDVELRCDPISGHTALYWYRQSLGQGLEFLIYFQGNSAPDKSGLPSDRFSAERTGGSVSTLTIQRTQQEDSAVYLCASSPRLRSYEQYFGPGTRLTVT.